This passage covers 14 T cell receptor beta chains from one sample sequenced in a study of blood T cell repertoires in COVID-19. Generated by immunoSEQ multiplex PCR, the TCRdb table keeps only in-frame clones and is missing some. The data show hundreds of thousands of clones, about 93% seen once. Material for sequencing was peripheral blood. Receptor source: a woman aged 18-35 years who had recovered from COVID-19.

The V gene is TRBV27, the J gene TRBJ2-1, with TRBD2 matching over 9 bases. Trimming cost V 0 bases and J 4 bases; bases outside gene matches: 7. The CDR3 contains 17 residues. CDR1 and CDR2 from the germline V gene are MNHEY and SMNVEV (reference sequence). CDR3 nucleotides: TGTGCCAGCAGTTTATCCATCCGGCTAGCGGGATACAATGAGCAGTTCTTC. Its translation is CASSLSIRLAGYNEQFF.

The chain links TRBV12-3 or TRBV12-4 to TRBJ1-2; perhaps TRBD1 as D (6 bases). This CDR3 region has 13 residues. The germline V and J ends were trimmed by 3 bases and 10 bases, with 15 bases remaining between them. The CDR3 is CASSLGATDPYTF. The CDR3 nucleotides are TGTGCCAGCAGTTTGGGGGCTACTGACCCCTACACCTTC.

V is TRBV27 and J is TRBJ2-7; 7 bases match TRBD1. The V gene's germline CDR1 is MNHEY and CDR2 SMNVEV (reference sequence). The CDR3 contains 13 residues. After removal of 8 bases from V and 3 bases from J, the junction contained 7 bases not matched to a gene. The CDR3 region is CASRPGQNYEQYV. The CDR3 DNA is TGTGCCAGCCGACCGGGACAGAACTACGAGCAGTACGTC.

V is TRBV5-1 and J is TRBJ2-1, with D maybe TRBD2 (6 bases). CDR3 length equals 17 residues. In germline, CDR1 is SGHRS, CDR2 YFSETQ. V was clipped by 0 bases and J by 5 bases, with 18 bases between them. CDR3 sequence: CASSLALLAGLNNEQFF. CDR3 bases: TGCGCCAGCAGCTTGGCTCTACTGGCGGGACTGAACAATGAGCAGTTCTTC.

The chain has TRBV2 and TRBJ2-3; 8 bases align to TRBD2. The CDR3 length is 15 residues. CDR1 is SNHLY and CDR2 is FYNNEI in the germline V gene. The trim removed 6 bases at V and 4 bases at J, leaving 9 bases unmatched. The CDR3 here is CASSPLAGGADTQYF. The DNA of the CDR3 is TGTGCCAGCAGCCCCCTCGCCGGGGGGGCAGATACGCAGTATTTT.

The rearrangement joins TRBV15 to TRBJ2-3; TRBD2 aligns across 7 bases. CDR1 and CDR2 from the germline V gene are LNHNV and YYDKDF (reference sequence). Trimming took 8 bases from V and 2 from J; bases not matched to a gene: 10. The CDR3 extends over 15 amino acids. CDR3 amino acids: CATLAGRASTDTQYF. The CDR3, as DNA: TGTGCCACCCTGGCGGGGAGGGCCTCCACAGATACGCAGTATTTT.

Here the CDR3 reads CASSRGKRAFF. As DNA, the CDR3 is TGTGCCAGCAGTCGGGGGAAGCGAGCTTTCTTT. This chain joins TRBV27 and TRBJ1-1, with TRBD1 as a possible D gene (5 bases). From germline, CDR1 is MNHEY and CDR2 SMNVEV (reference sequence). The CDR3 runs to 11 residues. V lost 5 bases and J lost 10, with 11 bases in between.

This clone appeared a single time. The chain combines TRBV29-1 with TRBJ2-3; 9 bases map to TRBD1. V shed 7 bases and J 4 bases; nucleotides not matched to a gene: 6. The CDR3 length is 13 residues. Germline V gives CDR1 SQVTM, CDR2 ANQGSEA. The CDR3, as DNA: TGCAGCGGAACAGGGGGCCGGGCAGATACGCAGTATTTT. Its protein is CSGTGGRADTQYF.

For this clone: An end of the junction differs from the germline gene, which may be a read error. The rearrangement joins TRBV10-3 to TRBJ1-1; D unclear. The CDR3 is made up of 13 amino acids. The germline gives CDR1 ENHRY, CDR2 SYGVKD. In nucleotides, the CDR3 is TGTGCCATCAGTTCGGGTCTGAACACTAAAGCTTTCTTT. Protein product: CAISSGLNTKAFF.

A few counts support this clone. The chain joins TRBV10-2 to TRBJ2-5; perhaps TRBD1 as D (6 bases). The CDR3 is 16 amino acids. V lost 6 bases to trimming and J lost 2 bases, with 19 bases between them. From germline, CDR1 is WSHSY and CDR2 SAAADI. The CDR3 sequence: CASSAGRAGEQETQYF. DNA for the CDR3: TGCGCCAGCAGCGCCGGCCGGGCAGGGGAGCAAGAGACCCAGTACTTC.

The chain carries TRBV9 and TRBJ1-1; D unresolved. The germline CDR1 and CDR2 sequences are SGDLS and YYNGEE. The CDR3 extends over 15 amino acids. V was pared by 1 base and J by 5 bases, with 15 bases between. This CDR3 is CASSVLPSERTEAFF. The CDR3 nucleotides are TGTGCCAGCAGCGTATTACCAAGTGAGAGGACTGAAGCTTTCTTT.

The chain is built from TRBV18 and TRBJ1-2; no clear D. V lost 4 bases to trimming and J lost 6 bases, with 12 bases between them. The CDR3 contains 13 residues. Germline V gene lookup returns CDR1 KGHSH and CDR2 LQKENI. The CDR3 sequence: CASSRSRTDGYTF. The CDR3 DNA reads TGTGCCAGCTCACGGTCGCGAACAGATGGCTACACCTTC.

This sequence joins TRBV27 and TRBJ1-2; TRBD1 is a possible D gene (5 bases). The CDR3 runs to 13 residues. Germline CDR1 reads MNHEY; CDR2 reads SMNVEV (reference sequence). Between the trimmed V and J ends, which lost 6 bases and 5 bases, there was a span of 13 bases. CDR3 nucleotide sequence: TGTGCCAGCAGCCTCGGGGGTCGTTATGGCTACACCTTC. This gives the protein CASSLGGRYGYTF.

This clone has only one observation. This chain uses TRBV28 with TRBJ1-6; the D is unclear. Trimming left V 3 bases short and J 4 bases short, with 7 bases between. The CDR3 is 14 amino acids. The V gene's germline CDR1 is MDHEN and CDR2 SYDVKM. The CDR3 DNA is TGTGCCAGCAGTTTGGTACGGTATAATTCACCCCTCCACTTT. Its translation: CASSLVRYNSPLHF.